One and the same sample provided the 18 T cell receptor beta chains below, sequenced in a study of blood T cell repertoires in COVID-19. Only in-frame clones appear in the TCRdb table, and some are missing; sequencing was by immunoSEQ multiplex PCR. The data show roughly 62,000 clones, around 79% seen once. Sequencing used peripheral blood. The receptors here all came from a man in his sixties with acute or convalescent COVID-19.

The V gene is TRBV6-4, the J gene TRBJ1-1; D remains unclear. The germline CDR1 and CDR2 sequences are MRHNA and SNTAGT. The length of the CDR3 is 13 residues. V gave up 3 bases and J gave up 4 bases, with 9 bases separating them. The CDR3 is CASSEARSTEAFF. The DNA of the CDR3 is TGTGCCAGCAGTGAGGCAAGGAGCACTGAAGCTTTCTTT.

CDR3 nucleotide sequence: TGTGCCAGCAGTTTCCGGGGAGGCTACGAGCAGTACTTC. It translates to CASSFRGGYEQYF. The V call is TRBV27, the J call TRBJ2-7; a possible D gene is TRBD2 (6 bases). The germline CDR1 and CDR2 sequences are MNHEY and SMNVEV (reference sequence). This CDR3 has 13 residues. Trimming removed 3 bases from V and 3 bases from J, with 9 bases in between.

V is TRBV5-1 and J is TRBJ2-3; maybe TRBD1 (6 bases). The CDR3 covers 14 residues. Germline lookup yields CDR1 SGHRS and CDR2 YFSETQ. The ends were cut back, 0 bases at V and 1 base at J, with 6 bases in the middle. CDR3 region: CASSLGGRTDTQYF. The CDR3 nucleotides are TGCGCCAGCAGCTTGGGGGGGCGCACAGATACGCAGTATTTT.

This clone was found a few times. This chain's CDR3 is CSAGTGRNQPQHF. CDR3 coding DNA: TGCAGCGCCGGGACAGGGAGGAATCAGCCCCAGCATTTT. This chain connects TRBV29-1 to TRBJ1-5; 9 bases agree with TRBD1. V was clipped by 7 bases and J by 4 bases; unmatched bases: 5. Germline values: CDR1 SQVTM, CDR2 ANQGSEA. The CDR3 is 13 residues long.

This chain connects TRBV24-1 to TRBJ2-7, with 9 positions matching TRBD1. V shed 4 bases and J 6 bases; nucleotides not matched to a gene: 9. CDR1 is KGHDR and CDR2 is SFDVKD in the germline V gene. The CDR3 spans 15 residues. CDR3 in DNA: TGTGCCACCAGTGACTCCCGACAGGGGGAGAGCGAGCAGTACTTC. Translating it yields CATSDSRQGESEQYF.

A remark on this clone: Mismatch with germline at one junction end may stem from a read error. The rearrangement links TRBV30 to TRBJ1-1; 9 bases line up with TRBD1. The CDR3 sequence is 14 residues long. Germline V gene data show CDR1 as GTSNPN and CDR2 as SVGIG (reference sequence). The CDR3 region has the DNA TGTGCCGCCGATGTCGGGACAGGGAACGCTGAAGCTTTCTTT. It codes for CAADVGTGNAEAFF.

The chain is built from TRBV11-2 and TRBJ2-7, with 9 positions matching TRBD1. Trimming at V came to 2 bases and at J to 9 bases, leaving 5 bases not matched to a gene. There are 13 residues in the CDR3. CDR1 and CDR2 (germline): SGHAT, FQNNGV. CDR3 in amino acids: CASSLPGQGVQYF. CDR3 nucleotide sequence: TGTGCCAGCAGCTTACCGGGACAGGGCGTGCAGTACTTC.

CDR3 bases: TGTGCCAGCAGCGTAGATCCAGGGGGCGGTACTGAAGCTTTCTTT. It translates to CASSVDPGGGTEAFF. The V gene is TRBV9, the J gene TRBJ1-1; 8 bases line up with TRBD1. The CDR3 has 15 residues. With V trimmed by 0 bases and J by 5 bases, 6 bases remained unmatched. The germline gives CDR1 SGDLS, CDR2 YYNGEE.

DNA of the CDR3: TGTGCCAGCAGCATGGGACTAGCGGGAGTTGTAGAGACCCAGTACTTC. Translation gives CASSMGLAGVVETQYF. The chain has TRBV11-2 and TRBJ2-5, with 14 bases aligning to TRBD2. V was clipped by 5 bases and J by 4 bases; unmatched bases: 6. The CDR3 loop spans 16 amino acids. From germline, CDR1 is SGHAT and CDR2 FQNNGV.

This clone was observed a handful of times. The V call is TRBV7-3, the J call TRBJ1-4; D unresolved. Between the trimmed V and J ends, which lost 5 bases and 4 bases, there was a span of 8 bases. Germline CDR1 reads SGHTA; CDR2 reads FQGTGA. This CDR3 is 13 amino acids long. Written as DNA, the CDR3 is TGTGCCAGCAGCCCGTCGGGTAATGAAAAACTGTTTTTT. Translation gives CASSPSGNEKLFF.

This clone came up a few times. V gene TRBV6-4 combines with J gene TRBJ1-1; 9 positions agree with TRBD1. In germline, CDR1 is MRHNA, CDR2 SNTAGT. V dropped 4 bases and J dropped 10; count of bases not matched to a gene: 10. CDR3 length equals 14 residues. The CDR3 DNA is TGTGCCAGCAGTGCTCTCTGGGGACAGGGAAGAGCTTTCTTT. Protein product: CASSALWGQGRAFF.

The V and J genes are TRBV5-4 and TRBJ2-3; weak D call: TRBD1 (5 bases). The CDR3 spans 16 residues. The germline gives CDR1 SGHNT, CDR2 YYREEE (reference sequence). Between the trimmed V and J ends, which lost 3 bases and 5 bases, there was a span of 19 bases. CDR3 in amino acids: CASSSRKGQLGDTQYF. CDR3 in DNA: TGTGCCAGCAGCTCCCGGAAAGGACAATTGGGAGATACGCAGTATTTT. The variable domain in full, completed from reference TRBV5-4 and TRBJ2-3, reads ETGVTQSPTHLIKTRGQQVTLRCSSQSGHNTVSWYQQALGQGPQFIFQYYREEENGRGNFPPRFSGLQFPNYSSELNVNALELDDSALYLCASSSRKGQLGDTQYFGPGTRLTVL.

This rearrangement joins TRBV4-2 to TRBJ2-2, with TRBD2 matching over 12 bases. V was clipped by 4 bases and J by 1 base; unmatched bases: 1. The CDR3 totals 16 residues. Germline V gene data show CDR1 as LGHNA and CDR2 as YNFKEQ. CDR3 protein: CASSPSGRENTGELFF. CDR3 in DNA: TGTGCCAGCAGCCCTAGCGGGAGGGAGAACACCGGGGAGCTGTTTTTT.

This chain joins TRBV5-5 and TRBJ2-6, with D maybe TRBD2 (5 bases). The CDR3 is 18 amino acids. The germline gives CDR1 SGHKS, CDR2 YYEKEE (reference sequence). V was cut by 1 base and J by 0 bases, with 14 bases left in between. The CDR3 DNA reads TGTGCCAGCAGCTTGCGCCTGGAGGCCCACTCTGGGGCCAACGTCCTGACTTTC. This sequence encodes CASSLRLEAHSGANVLTF. The whole variable domain, remainder taken from reference TRBV5-5 and TRBJ2-6, is DAGVTQSPTHLIKTRGQQVTLRCSPISGHKSVSWYQQVLGQGPQFIFQYYEKEERGRGNFPDRFSARQFPNYSSELNVNALLLGDSALYLCASSLRLEAHSGANVLTFGAGSRLTVL.

The genes are TRBV6-5 and TRBJ2-7; 7 nucleotides agree with TRBD1. Trimming took 6 bases from V and 2 from J; bases not matched to a gene: 1. This CDR3 is built from 12 residues. The V gene's germline CDR1 is MNHEY and CDR2 SVGAGI. The chain's CDR3 is CASRDRAYEQYF. In DNA form, the CDR3 reads TGTGCCAGCAGAGACAGGGCCTACGAGCAGTACTTC.

The chain combines TRBV18 with TRBJ2-7, with D possibly being TRBD1 (5 bases). The CDR3 is 13 residues long. V lost 3 bases, J lost 0 bases, and 6 bases lay in between. Germline V CDR1 and CDR2: KGHSH, LQKENI. In DNA form, the CDR3 reads TGTGCCAGCTCACCGGACAACTCCTACGAGCAGTACTTC. Translating gives CASSPDNSYEQYF.

The J gene is TRBJ2-1, the V gene TRBV5-1; D gene unclear. Trimming left V 4 bases short and J 4 bases short, with 9 bases between. Germline lookup yields CDR1 SGHRS and CDR2 YFSETQ. This CDR3 is 13 amino acids long. The CDR3 coding sequence is TGCGCCAGCAGCGTGGAGACATACAATGAGCAGTTCTTC. This encodes CASSVETYNEQFF. The full variable domain, in which reference TRBV5-1 and TRBJ2-1 provide the parts outside the CDR3, is KAGVTQTPRYLIKTRGQQVTLSCSPISGHRSVSWYQQTPGQGLQFLFEYFSETQRNKGNFPGRFSGRQFSNSRSEMNVSTLELGDSALYLCASSVETYNEQFFGPGTRLTVL.

The genes are TRBV9 and TRBJ1-2; the D gene is possibly TRBD1 (6 bases). With 3 bases removed from V and 8 bases from J, the gap between germline ends came to 17 bases. CDR3 length equals 14 residues. The germline V gene encodes CDR1 SGDLS and CDR2 YYNGEE. The CDR3 protein is CASSGLFNRDGYTF. As DNA, the CDR3 is TGTGCCAGCAGCGGCCTCTTTAACAGGGACGGCTACACCTTC.